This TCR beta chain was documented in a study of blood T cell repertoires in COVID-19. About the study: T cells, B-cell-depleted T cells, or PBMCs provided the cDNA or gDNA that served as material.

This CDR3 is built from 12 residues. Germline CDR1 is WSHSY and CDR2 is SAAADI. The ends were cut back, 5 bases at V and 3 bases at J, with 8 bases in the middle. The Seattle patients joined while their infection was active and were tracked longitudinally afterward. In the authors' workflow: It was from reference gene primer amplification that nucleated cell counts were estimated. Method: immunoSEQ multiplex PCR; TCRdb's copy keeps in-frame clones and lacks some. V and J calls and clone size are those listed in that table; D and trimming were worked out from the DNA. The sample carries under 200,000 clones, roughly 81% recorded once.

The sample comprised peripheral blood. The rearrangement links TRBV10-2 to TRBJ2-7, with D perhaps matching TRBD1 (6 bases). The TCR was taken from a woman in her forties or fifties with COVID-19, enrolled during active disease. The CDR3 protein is CASSTGHYEQYF. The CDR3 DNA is TGCGCCAGCAGTACAGGGCACTACGAGCAGTACTTC.